Below are 18 T cell receptor beta chains sequenced from a single sample in a study of blood T cell repertoires in COVID-19 (TCRdb year 2020). The method was the immunoSEQ multiplex PCR assay. As stored in TCRdb, this immuneACCESS dataset retains in-frame rearrangements with V and J assigned. A fraction of the clones does not appear; measured against another copy, unresolved V genes explain less than half of the discrepancy, and the remainder lacks a known reason. Counted in this sample were 62,000 or so clones; roughly 88% of them appeared once. Approximately 4.7% of the sample is in the top ten clones. The source material was peripheral blood. These TCRs come from a human donor in a cohort sampled during active COVID-19.

The chain uses TRBV4-3 and TRBJ2-1, with 9 bases fitting TRBD2. CDR1 and CDR2 (germline): LGHNA, YSLEER. V dropped 1 base and J dropped 3; count of bases not matched to a gene: 7. The CDR3 has 17 residues. The CDR3 reads CASSQVTTSGSYNEQFF. In nucleotides, the CDR3 is TGCGCCAGCAGCCAAGTAACGACTAGCGGAAGCTACAATGAGCAGTTCTTC.

V usage is TRBV19 and J usage is TRBJ2-6; TRBD2 matches 7 bases. There are 15 residues in the CDR3. Germline CDR1 and CDR2: LNHDA and SQIVND (reference sequence). J lost 2 bases, V lost 3 bases, and 1 base had no gene match. The CDR3 DNA reads TGTGCCAGTAGTATTGGGGGGGCTGGGGCCAACGTCCTGACTTTC. It yields the protein CASSIGGAGANVLTF.

The DNA of the CDR3 is TGTGCCAGCAGACCCAATAAGCGGGGCCTACGCACAGATACGCAGTATTTT. This translates into CASRPNKRGLRTDTQYF. This chain connects TRBV7-2 to TRBJ2-3; 7 bases match TRBD2. This CDR3 has 17 residues. V was clipped by 6 bases and J by 1 base; unmatched bases: 13. Germline V gives CDR1 SGHTA, CDR2 FQGNSA.

The chain uses TRBV5-1 and TRBJ1-1; D may be TRBD1 (5 bases). The germline V and J ends were trimmed by 5 bases and 4 bases, with 18 bases remaining between them. CDR3 length: 15 amino acids. Looked up from germline, CDR1 is SGHRS and CDR2 is YFSETQ. DNA of the CDR3: TGCGCCAGCAGACAATTGGACAACTTCGGCACTGAAGCTTTCTTT. Protein product: CASRQLDNFGTEAFF. Based on the CDR3 plus reference TRBV5-1 and TRBJ1-1, the full variable domain is KAGVTQTPRYLIKTRGQQVTLSCSPISGHRSVSWYQQTPGQGLQFLFEYFSETQRNKGNFPGRFSGRQFSNSRSEMNVSTLELGDSALYLCASRQLDNFGTEAFFGQGTRLTVV.

This clone was counted once. V and J are TRBV24-1 and TRBJ1-2, with TRBD1 matching 9 bases. V trimming: 3 bases; J trimming: 4 bases; junction bases outside the gene matches: 8. The CDR3 covers 16 residues. Germline lookup yields CDR1 KGHDR and CDR2 SFDVKD. The CDR3: CATSDRGGQGTYGYTF. In DNA, the CDR3 is TGTGCCACCAGTGATCGGGGGGGACAGGGAACCTATGGCTACACCTTC.

The chain employs TRBV6-5 and TRBJ1-1; no firm D call. V was clipped by 0 bases and J by 6 bases, with 11 bases between them. This CDR3 is 14 amino acids long. Germline V gene lookup returns CDR1 MNHEY and CDR2 SVGAGI. CDR3 coding DNA: TGTGCCAGCAGTTACTCTCGCGGTATTGCTGAAGCTTTCTTT. Amino acids: CASSYSRGIAEAFF.

This chain links TRBV5-1 with TRBJ1-1; tentative D call: TRBD1 (6 bases). CDR1 is SGHRS, CDR2 YFSETQ, per germline. The germline V and J ends were trimmed by 6 bases and 0 bases, with 18 bases remaining between them. This CDR3 has 16 amino acids. This CDR3 reads CASTPGGAGMNTEAFF. In DNA, the CDR3 is TGCGCCAGCACCCCCGGGGGGGCGGGAATGAACACTGAAGCTTTCTTT.

The V and J genes are TRBV29-1 and TRBJ2-7; 9 bases agree with TRBD1. Losses at the gene ends were 8 bases for V and 4 bases for J; bases not matched to a gene: 9. The CDR3 consists of 13 residues. CDR1 is SQVTM, CDR2 ANQGSEA, per germline. CDR3 nucleotides: TGCAGCACGCTGGGACAGGGCGGTTACGAGCAGTACTTC. Its protein is CSTLGQGGYEQYF.

The V call is TRBV28, the J call TRBJ2-5; TRBD2 matches 7 bases. The CDR3 has 14 amino acids. The V gene's germline CDR1 is MDHEN and CDR2 SYDVKM. The V segment lost 6 bases and the J segment 5 bases; nucleotides outside the gene matches: 9. The chain's CDR3 is CASRESGTTETQYF. The CDR3 DNA sequence: TGTGCCAGCAGAGAATCCGGGACTACGGAGACCCAGTACTTC.

The genes are TRBV4-3 and TRBJ1-5; 8 bases agree with TRBD1. The trim removed 0 bases at V and 2 bases at J, leaving 6 bases unmatched. This CDR3 has 17 amino acids. Germline lookup yields CDR1 LGHNA and CDR2 YSLEER. CDR3 nucleotides: TGCGCCAGCAGCCAAGATGCGACAGGGGCCGGCAATCAGCCCCAGCATTTT. Translating it yields CASSQDATGAGNQPQHF.

The V and J genes are TRBV19 and TRBJ2-3; 9 positions agree with TRBD1. Per germline, CDR1 LNHDA and CDR2 SQIVND (reference sequence). V lost 4 bases and J lost 0; bases outside the gene matches: 5. The CDR3 is 16 residues long. The CDR3 DNA is TGTGCCAGTAGTACGGACAGGGGATTTAGCACAGATACGCAGTATTTT. The encoded protein is CASSTDRGFSTDTQYF.

This chain connects TRBV10-3 to TRBJ1-5; 8 positions agree with TRBD1. Germline CDR1 and CDR2: ENHRY and SYGVKD. Trimming took 8 bases from V and 3 from J; bases not matched to a gene: 3. The CDR3 is 13 residues long. CDR3 loop: CAIGQGLNQPQHF. Written as DNA, the CDR3 is TGTGCCATCGGACAGGGACTCAATCAGCCCCAGCATTTT.

The gene calls are TRBV4-2 and TRBJ2-5, with 9 bases matching TRBD2. The V gene end was trimmed by 1 base and the J gene end by 1 base; junction bases not matched to a gene: 4. This CDR3 region has 16 residues. Looked up from germline, CDR1 is LGHNA and CDR2 is YNFKEQ. DNA of the CDR3: TGTGCCAGCAGCCAAGTAGGCGGGGGGGCCCAAGAGACCCAGTACTTC. Residues: CASSQVGGGAQETQYF.

V and J are TRBV5-1 and TRBJ1-2; 11 nucleotides line up with TRBD1. V lost 4 bases to trimming and J lost 8 bases; unmatched junction nucleotides: 13. This CDR3 has 16 amino acids. Germline assignment: CDR1 SGHRS and CDR2 YFSETQ. CDR3 region: CASSPGWTGGVGGYTF. For the CDR3, the DNA is TGCGCCAGCAGCCCGGGATGGACAGGGGGCGTGGGGGGCTACACCTTC.

This chain uses TRBV19 with TRBJ1-1, with 8 bases that match TRBD1. The CDR3 length is 14 residues. From germline, CDR1 is LNHDA and CDR2 SQIVND (reference sequence). V dropped 4 bases and J dropped 1; count of bases not matched to a gene: 2. The CDR3 protein is CASSNRGWNTEAFF. CDR3 DNA sequence: TGTGCCAGTAGTAACAGGGGGTGGAACACTGAAGCTTTCTTT.

The chain has TRBV7-9 and TRBJ2-7, with 7 positions matching TRBD1. Germline values: CDR1 SEHNR, CDR2 FQNEAQ (reference sequence). The CDR3 runs 15 residues. After removal of 5 bases from V and 3 bases from J, the junction contained 10 bases not matched to a gene. CDR3 sequence: CASSAPETGRYEQYF. CDR3 DNA sequence: TGTGCCAGCAGCGCCCCCGAGACAGGGCGCTACGAGCAGTACTTC.

This clone was counted only a few times. V is TRBV18 and J is TRBJ1-3; tentative D call: TRBD1 (5 bases). The CDR3 is 16 amino acids. Germline V gene data show CDR1 as KGHSH and CDR2 as LQKENI. With 5 bases removed from V and 0 bases from J, the gap between germline ends came to 14 bases. CDR3 coding DNA: TGTGCCAGCTCAGGACAAGGACCGTCCTCTGGAAACACCATATATTTT. Translation: CASSGQGPSSGNTIYF.

The CDR3 bases are TGTGCCAGCAGTTTATTAGGGACACCTAACTATGGCTACACCTTC. This sequence encodes CASSLLGTPNYGYTF. This chain connects TRBV27 to TRBJ1-2, with D possibly TRBD1 on 6 matching bases. CDR1 and CDR2 (germline): MNHEY, SMNVEV (reference sequence). The V and J ends lost 1 base and 0 bases respectively, with 9 bases between them. There are 15 residues in the CDR3.